This passage covers 14 T cell receptor beta chains from one sample sequenced in a study of T cells in tumors after PD-1 blockade. Using immunoSEQ multiplex PCR, the repertoire was profiled, and TCRdb retains in-frame clones only, with some absent. Of some 8,200 clones listed, about 62% are singletons. As to time point: second of two post-therapy site-matched biopsies roughly 2 months apart. The material was tumor tissue, obtained after anti-PD-1 treatment. These receptors were collected from a human donor with basal cell carcinoma.

DNA of the CDR3: TGTGCCAGCAGCCACAACAGGGTCACTGAAGCTTTCTTT. Translated: CASSHNRVTEAFF. The V gene is TRBV3-1 (or the pseudogene TRBV3-2), the J gene TRBJ1-1; maybe TRBD1 (6 bases). Trimming shortened V by 3 bases and J by 4 bases, and 9 bases separated the two germline ends. Germline V gene data show CDR1 as LGHDT and CDR2 as YNNKEL (reference sequence). The CDR3 consists of 13 residues.

The chain joins TRBV5-1 to TRBJ2-7; D is ambiguous. V shed 4 bases and J shed 2 bases, with 13 bases lying between them. In germline, CDR1 is SGHRS, CDR2 YFSETQ. The CDR3 is 14 amino acids. CDR3 DNA: TGCGCCAGCAGCCAGGAAGTTGATCCCTACGAGCAGTACTTC. It encodes CASSQEVDPYEQYF.

The J gene is TRBJ2-5, the V gene TRBV10-2; D could derive from TRBD1 or TRBD2 (6 bases each). Germline CDR1 is WSHSY and CDR2 is SAAADI. The V gene lost 3 bases and the J gene lost 5 bases, with 7 bases spanning the gap. The CDR3 consists of 12 residues. CDR3 loop: CASSEGGETQYF. The CDR3 DNA reads TGCGCCAGCAGTGAAGGGGGGGAGACCCAGTACTTC.

The rearrangement uses TRBV30 and TRBJ1-5, with D uncertain. Germline CDR1 reads GTSNPN; CDR2 reads SVGIG (reference sequence). Trimming removed 1 base from V and 0 bases from J, with 1 base in between. The CDR3 covers 12 residues. This chain's CDR3 is CAWSDSNQPQHF. In DNA, the CDR3 is TGTGCCTGGAGTGATAGCAATCAGCCCCAGCATTTT.

V and J are TRBV18 and TRBJ1-5, with TRBD1 matching 7 bases. Germline CDR1 and CDR2: KGHSH and LQKENI. V lost 3 bases to trimming and J lost 2 bases; unmatched junction nucleotides: 7. CDR3 length: 16 residues. This chain's CDR3 is CASSPQGTGGNQPQHF. For the CDR3, the DNA is TGTGCCAGCTCACCGCAGGGTACAGGGGGCAATCAGCCCCAGCATTTT.

The chain employs TRBV12-3 or TRBV12-4 and TRBJ2-2; unclear D gene. The CDR3 runs to 13 residues. V lost 3 bases, J lost 5 bases, and 7 bases lay in between. CDR3 in DNA: TGTGCCAGCAGTTTGTCCCTAACCGGGGAGCTGTTTTTT. It codes for CASSLSLTGELFF.

The chain couples TRBV11-3 to TRBJ2-1; 8 bases map to TRBD2. The V gene end was trimmed by 5 bases and the J gene end by 10 bases; junction bases not matched to a gene: 13. Germline lookup yields CDR1 SGHNT and CDR2 YENEEA. The CDR3 contains 15 residues. CDR3 bases: TGTGCCAGCAGCCCCTTAGCGGGGTCGGGGAGGGAGCAGTTCTTC. It yields the protein CASSPLAGSGREQFF.

This chain links TRBV6-4 with TRBJ2-1; 7 nucleotides match TRBD2. Trimming took 2 bases from V and 4 from J; bases not matched to a gene: 5. Germline assignment: CDR1 MRHNA and CDR2 SNTAGT. The CDR3 has 15 residues. CDR3 bases: TGTGCCAGCAGTGACGAGCGGGGCCCGTACAATGAGCAGTTCTTC. Translation: CASSDERGPYNEQFF.

This chain uses TRBV19 with TRBJ2-1; D uncertain. Trimming took off 0 bases at V and 7 bases at J, with 13 bases between the two ends. The CDR3 is made up of 15 amino acids. CDR1 and CDR2 from the germline V gene are LNHDA and SQIVND (reference sequence). CDR3 residues: CASSIDPPFRNEQFF. The DNA of the CDR3 is TGTGCCAGTAGTATAGACCCCCCTTTCCGTAATGAGCAGTTCTTC.

The chain joins TRBV10-2 to TRBJ1-6, with D possibly being TRBD1 (5 bases). Trimming removed 7 bases at V and 14 bases at J, with 15 bases between. The CDR3 runs to 12 residues. Germline assignment: CDR1 WSHSY and CDR2 SAAADI. The chain's CDR3 is CASKEGFEALHF. The CDR3 nucleotides are TGCGCCAGCAAGGAGGGGTTCGAGGCCCTCCACTTT.

The chain uses TRBV5-1 and TRBJ1-4; D unclear. This CDR3 is built from 14 residues. Trimming left V 2 bases short and J 4 bases short, with 9 bases between. Germline V gives CDR1 SGHRS, CDR2 YFSETQ. The CDR3 coding sequence is TGCGCCAGCAGCTTCGGCCAGAATAATGAAAAACTGTTTTTT. It specifies CASSFGQNNEKLFF.

The rearrangement links TRBV5-1 to TRBJ2-6; 8 positions agree with TRBD2. The CDR3 contains 15 residues. In germline, CDR1 is SGHRS, CDR2 YFSETQ. V lost 7 bases to trimming and J lost 0 bases; unmatched junction nucleotides: 3. The CDR3 spells CASGLATSGANVLTF. CDR3 nucleotide sequence: TGCGCCAGCGGACTAGCAACCTCTGGGGCCAACGTCCTGACTTTC.

This chain connects TRBV3-1 (or the pseudogene TRBV3-2) to TRBJ2-2; D gene unclear. The CDR3 is 13 amino acids. Germline V CDR1 and CDR2: LGHDT, YNNKEL (reference sequence). Trimming left V 2 bases short and J 2 bases short, with 3 bases between. The CDR3 coding sequence is TGTGCCAGCAGCCAAATCAACACCGGGGAGCTGTTTTTT. Amino acids: CASSQINTGELFF.

The V gene is TRBV2, the J gene TRBJ2-7; 12 positions agree with TRBD2. The V segment lost 10 bases and the J segment 6 bases; nucleotides outside the gene matches: 16. CDR1 SNHLY and CDR2 FYNNEI come from the germline V gene. This CDR3 contains 16 residues. CDR3 sequence: CATHPFLAGGQSEQYF. In nucleotides, the CDR3 is TGTGCCACCCACCCCTTCCTAGCGGGGGGGCAGAGCGAGCAGTACTTC.